Detailed here is one T cell receptor (beta chain). No antigen is known for it. The sample comes from a study of tumor-infiltrating lymphocytes in localized non-small cell lung cancer. Study results and limitations: Tumors had more T cell infiltration than uninvolved lung, per TCRbeta sequencing and CD3 counts. Each assay used a separate piece of the same tissue.

V lost 5 bases and J lost 14, with 16 bases in between. The length of the CDR3 is 13 residues. Germline V CDR1 and CDR2: SGHTA, FQGNSA. Sequencing was performed with immunoSEQ multiplex PCR; in TCRdb, only in-frame clones are kept and a portion is missing. Here the sample spans around 14,000 clones, 81% being singletons. This rearrangement joins TRBV7-2 to TRBJ1-6; TRBD1 might be the D (6 bases). The sequencing input was lung tumor tissue. This TCR came from a human donor with non-small cell lung cancer. CDR3 coding DNA: TGTGCCAGCAGCGCCTACCGGGGGCTTGCCCTCCACTTT. Translating gives CASSAYRGLALHF. The full variable domain, with the rest looked up from reference TRBV7-2 and TRBJ1-6, is GAGVSQSPSNKVTEKGKDVELRCDPISGHTALYWYRQSLGQGLEFLIYFQGNSAPDKSGLPSDRFSAERTGGSVSTLTIQRTQQEDSAVYLCASSAYRGLALHFGNGTRLTVT.